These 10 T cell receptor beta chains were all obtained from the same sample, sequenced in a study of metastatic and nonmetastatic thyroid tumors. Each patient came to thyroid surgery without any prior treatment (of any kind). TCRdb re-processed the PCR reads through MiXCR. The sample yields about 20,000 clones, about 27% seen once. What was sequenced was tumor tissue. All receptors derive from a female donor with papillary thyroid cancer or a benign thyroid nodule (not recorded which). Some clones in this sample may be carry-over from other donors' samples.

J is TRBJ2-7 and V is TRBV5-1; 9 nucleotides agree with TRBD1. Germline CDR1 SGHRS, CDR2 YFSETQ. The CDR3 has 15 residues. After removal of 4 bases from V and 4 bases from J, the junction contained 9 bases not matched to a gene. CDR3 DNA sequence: TGCGCCAGCAGCCCCTCGGGACAGGGACGATACGAGCAGTACTTC. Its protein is CASSPSGQGRYEQYF. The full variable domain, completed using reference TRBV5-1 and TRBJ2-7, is KAGVTQTPRYLIKTRGQQVTLSCSPISGHRSVSWYQQTPGQGLQFLFEYFSETQRNKGNFPGRFSGRQFSNSRSEMNVSTLELGDSALYLCASSPSGQGRYEQYFGPGTRLTVT.

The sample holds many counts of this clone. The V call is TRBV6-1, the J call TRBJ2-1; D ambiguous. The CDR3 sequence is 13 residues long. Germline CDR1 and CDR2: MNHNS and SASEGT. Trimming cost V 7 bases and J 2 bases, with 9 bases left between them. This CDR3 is CASNSFPYNEQFF. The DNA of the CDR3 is TGTGCCAGCAACAGTTTCCCCTACAATGAGCAGTTCTTC.

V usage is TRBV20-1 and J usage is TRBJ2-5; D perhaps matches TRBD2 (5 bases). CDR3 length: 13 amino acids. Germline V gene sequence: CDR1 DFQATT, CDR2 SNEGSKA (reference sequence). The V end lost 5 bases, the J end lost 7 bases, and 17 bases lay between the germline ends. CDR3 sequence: CSAYPLVGGTQYF. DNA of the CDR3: TGCAGTGCTTATCCACTAGTCGGCGGGACCCAGTACTTC.

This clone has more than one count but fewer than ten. The CDR3: CASSFGTLTSYEQYF. As DNA, the CDR3 is TGCGCCAGCAGCTTTGGGACCCTCACTTCCTACGAGCAGTACTTC. The chain carries TRBV5-1 and TRBJ2-7; D may match TRBD1 or TRBD2 (5 bases each). V was cut by 2 bases and J by 1 base, with 13 bases left in between. CDR3 length: 15 amino acids. Germline loops: CDR1 SGHRS, CDR2 YFSETQ.

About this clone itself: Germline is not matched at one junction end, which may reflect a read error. The CDR3 region is CASSSAQREQYF. CDR3 bases: TGTGCCAGTAGCTCGGCCCAACGGGAGCAGTACTTC. V and J are TRBV5-4 and TRBJ2-7; D gene unclear. This CDR3 is built from 12 residues. Germline V gives CDR1 SGHNT, CDR2 YYREEE (reference sequence).

CDR3 DNA: TGTGCCAGCAGCGGGTCACGGGGAGACACCCAGTACTTC. Translated: CASSGSRGDTQYF. The chain employs TRBV13 and TRBJ2-5, with D perhaps matching TRBD2 (5 bases). Per germline, CDR1 PRHDT and CDR2 FYEKMQ (reference sequence). The V end lost 5 bases, the J end lost 8 bases, and 15 bases lay between the germline ends. The CDR3 is made up of 13 amino acids.

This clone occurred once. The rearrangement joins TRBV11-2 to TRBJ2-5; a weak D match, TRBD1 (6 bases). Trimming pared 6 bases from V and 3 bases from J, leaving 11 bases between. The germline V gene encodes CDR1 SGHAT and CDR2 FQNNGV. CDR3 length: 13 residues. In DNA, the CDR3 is TGTGCCAGCAGTTTACAGGGCAAAGAGACCCAGTACTTC. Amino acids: CASSLQGKETQYF.

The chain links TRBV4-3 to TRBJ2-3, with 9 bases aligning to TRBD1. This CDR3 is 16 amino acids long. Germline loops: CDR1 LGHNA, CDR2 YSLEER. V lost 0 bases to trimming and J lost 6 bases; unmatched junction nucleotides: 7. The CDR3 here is CASSQEIGQGSDTQYF. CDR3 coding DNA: TGCGCCAGCAGCCAAGAAATTGGACAGGGGTCGGATACGCAGTATTTT.

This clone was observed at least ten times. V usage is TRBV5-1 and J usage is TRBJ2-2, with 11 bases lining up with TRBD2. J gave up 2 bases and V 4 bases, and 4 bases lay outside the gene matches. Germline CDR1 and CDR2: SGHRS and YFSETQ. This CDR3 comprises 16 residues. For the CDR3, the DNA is TGCGCCAGCAGCCTGACTAGCGGGACCAACACCGGGGAGCTGTTTTTT. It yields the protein CASSLTSGTNTGELFF.

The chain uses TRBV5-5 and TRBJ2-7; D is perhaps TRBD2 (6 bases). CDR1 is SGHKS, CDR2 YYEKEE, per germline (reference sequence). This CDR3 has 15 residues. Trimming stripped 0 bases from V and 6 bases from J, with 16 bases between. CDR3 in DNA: TGTGCCAGCAGCTTGGGGGCGGGAATGAACAGCGAGCAGTACTTC. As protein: CASSLGAGMNSEQYF.